These T cell receptor beta chains were read from a single sample in a study of read filtering for tumor transcriptome and immune sequencing. From the reads, TCRdb called clonotypes with MiXCR, one entry per CDR3 protein. Seen here are 130,000 or so distinct CDR3 sequences, about 13% observed once, and the top ten hold 7.5% to 9.5%. Sequencing used a population of CD138-negative cells sorted from bone marrow. These receptors originate from a donor at least 40 years old with multiple myeloma. CDR3s include the opening cysteine and the closing phenylalanine or tryptophan. D genes are given only for firm matches. Size is stated for part of the rows, as once, few or many counts, or as a class when the clone is expanded.

D gene	V gene	J gene	clone size	CDR3 protein	CDR3 DNA
.	TRBV6-5	TRBJ1-1	many	CASSYRRVGANTEAFF	TGTGCCAGCAGTTACCGCAGGGTTGGAGCGAACACTGAAGCTTTCTTT
.	TRBV6-2/TRBV6-3	TRBJ1-1	.	CASSSARGLDTEAFF	TGTGCCAGCAGTTCCGCCCGGGGTCTGGACACTGAAGCTTTCTTT
.	TRBV5-5	TRBJ2-2	many	CASSLLRTDTGELFF	TGTGCCAGCAGCTTATTGAGAACAGACACCGGGGAGCTGTTTTTT
.	TRBV5-5	TRBJ2-1	many	CASSLDRMNEQFF	TGTGCCAGCAGCTTGGACAGGATGAATGAGCAGTTCTTC
TRBD2	TRBV20-1	TRBJ2-5	many	CSARGGLADQETQYF	TGCAGTGCTAGGGGCGGGCTAGCGGACCAAGAGACCCAGTACTTC
.	TRBV7-9	TRBJ2-7	many	CASSSWSGSSYEQYF	TGTGCCAGCAGCTCGTGGTCAGGTAGCTCCTACGAGCAGTACTTC
.	TRBV5-6	TRBJ2-2	many	CASSLGYGVTGELFF	TGTGCCAGCAGCCTGGGTTACGGGGTCACCGGGGAGCTGTTTTTT
.	TRBV29-1	TRBJ2-7	many	CSVPLPDSYEQYF	TGCAGCGTTCCCCTCCCAGACAGCTACGAGCAGTACTTC
TRBD2	TRBV20-1	TRBJ2-2	many	CSASGLAGNTGELFF	TGCAGTGCTTCGGGACTAGCGGGAAACACCGGGGAGCTGTTTTTT
.	TRBV4-2	TRBJ2-7	many	CASSQGWSSSYEQYF	TGTGCCAGCAGCCAAGGCTGGAGTAGCTCCTACGAGCAGTACTTC
TRBD2	TRBV24-1	TRBJ2-2	many	CATSVGLLRGSLPGELFF	TGTGCCACCAGTGTGGGGTTGTTGCGCGGGAGTCTTCCCGGGGAGCTGTTTTTT
.	TRBV18	TRBJ1-1	.	CASSSRPEGNTEAFF	TGTGCCAGCTCATCGCGCCCGGAGGGCAACACTGAAGCTTTCTTT
.	TRBV27	TRBJ2-7	many	CASSFLGQNYEQYF	TGTGCCAGCAGTTTCCTCGGGCAGAACTACGAGCAGTACTTC
TRBD2	TRBV10-3	TRBJ2-5	.	CAISGAGGLQETQYF	TGTGCCATCAGTGGAGCGGGAGGACTCCAAGAGACCCAGTACTTC
.	TRBV5-6	TRBJ2-1	many	CASTLGVYNEQFF	TGTGCCAGCACCCTAGGGGTCTACAATGAGCAGTTCTTC
.	TRBV7-9	TRBJ2-7	.	CASSYSGIYEQYF	TGTGCCAGCAGTTATTCAGGGATTTACGAGCAGTACTTC
.	TRBV4-3	TRBJ1-1	many	CASSQAIGGKAFF	TGCGCCAGCAGCCAAGCAATTGGGGGCAAAGCTTTCTTT
TRBD2	TRBV20-1	TRBJ2-3	many	CSASLAGVAADTQYF	TGCAGTGCTTCCCTAGCGGGAGTGGCTGCCGATACGCAGTATTTT
TRBD2	TRBV12-3/TRBV12-4	TRBJ2-2	few	CASSSGTRTGELFF	TGTGCCAGCAGCTCCGGGACTAGGACCGGGGAGCTGTTTTTT
TRBD2	TRBV11-3	TRBJ2-1	many	CASSRFSGIGHNEQFF	TGTGCCAGCAGCCGCTTTAGCGGGATAGGGCACAATGAGCAGTTCTTC